The present entry profiles one T cell receptor (beta chain) with its context. There is no known antigen for this receptor. No much larger clone is present one base from it, and per-base qualities are unavailable. The receptor library was made with the immunoSEQ multiplex PCR assay. Imported from immuneACCESS, the table was reduced by TCRdb to in-frame sequences with V and J called. These copies leave out some clones; in studies compared against another copy, an unresolved V gene accounts for under half, and the cause of the remainder is not known. The sample has around 730,000 clones on record, 70% to 90% of them singletons. The ten largest clones add up to over 0.008% of the sample. The data were taken from a study of shared T cell receptors in the human thymus (dated by TCRdb to 2020 to 2023). With respect to the entire study: The study examined how self-reactive, shared T-cell receptor alpha chains are generated in the human thymus.

Including cysteine and phenylalanine, the CDR3 has 14 amino acids. This entry keeps only the CDR3 DNA: 42 bases, framed from base 1. As encoded in the germline V gene, CDR1 is MNHEY while CDR2 is SVGAGI. V is shortened by 1 base, J by 7 bases, and the region joining them spans 8 bases. These data were also filed under a second study, of human thymus T cells. That second report states: Immunologically healthy infants undergoing open corrective cardiac surgery for congenital heart defects in Finland were used as donors. Thymus tissue was collected as surgical resects that were removed during corrective cardiac surgery. V and J gene segment usage appeared biased in both thymic and peripheral blood repertoires. Highly overlapping thymic TCR repertoires among unrelated individuals were reported in the related research. TCR alpha and beta repertoires from seven to nine infant thymus samples and a few related peripheral blood samples were characterized in the study. Donor ages ranged from about 6 to 250 days, and the cohort comprised more than 5 male and a couple of female infants. Thymocytes were freed from the tissue by mechanical means and kept at -70 degrees C as pellets of roughly 9-34 million cells. A QIAsymphony instrument was used to extract genomic DNA from frozen cell pellets. The immunoSEQ multiplex PCR assay was used to amplify the TCRB and TCRAD loci from a standardized amount of quality-controlled genomic DNA. The amplicons spanned the V(D)J region and were long enough to cover the CDR3 and allow V and J genes to be identified. The amplicons were sequenced on an Illumina platform via the commercial immunoSEQ service. Corrections for primer bias and sequencing errors followed previously described methods, while TCRAD and TCRB definitions were based on the IMGT database. The repertoires were analysed using immunoSEQ Analyzer 3.0 and VDJTools for basic statistics, V/J segment usage, diversity estimates, rarefaction and pairwise overlap. Chao1, ChaoE, Efron-Thisted, Shannon and inverse Simpson indices were used to estimate diversity, which was also estimated on datasets down-sampled to the smallest sample. Repertoire overlap was assessed by strict matching of CDR3 nucleotide sequence, V gene and J gene, and clustering was done by Jaccard-based multidimensional scaling. On average, thymus samples gave 800,000 or so unique TCRB clonotypes, whereas blood samples gave about 92,000.

The sequencing input was thymocytes. The receptor comes from a girl in the first two years of life with a congenital heart defect. Donor details come from another sample of the same person, matched by shared clones. The chain uses TRBV6-5 and TRBJ1-6; no D gene is confidently identified. The CDR3 corresponds to CASSYLQANSPLHF. The nucleotides read TGTGCCAGCAGTTACTTGCAGGCAAATTCACCCCTCCACTTT.